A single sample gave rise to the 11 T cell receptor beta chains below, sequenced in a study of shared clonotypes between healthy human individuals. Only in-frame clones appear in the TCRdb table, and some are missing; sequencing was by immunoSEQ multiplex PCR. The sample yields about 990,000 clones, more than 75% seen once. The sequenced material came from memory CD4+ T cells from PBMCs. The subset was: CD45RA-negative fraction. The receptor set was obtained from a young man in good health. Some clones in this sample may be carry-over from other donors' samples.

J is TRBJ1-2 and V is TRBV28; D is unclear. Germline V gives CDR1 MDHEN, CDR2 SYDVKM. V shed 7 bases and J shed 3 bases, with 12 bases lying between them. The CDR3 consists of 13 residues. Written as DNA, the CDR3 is TGTGCCAGCACCGTAAATGGTGACTATGGCTACACCTTC. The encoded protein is CASTVNGDYGYTF.

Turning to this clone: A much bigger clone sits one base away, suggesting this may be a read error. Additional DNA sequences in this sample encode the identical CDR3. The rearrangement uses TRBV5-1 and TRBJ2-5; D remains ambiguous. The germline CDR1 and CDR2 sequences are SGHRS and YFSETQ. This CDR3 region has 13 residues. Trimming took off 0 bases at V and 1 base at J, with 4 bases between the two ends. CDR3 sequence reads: CASSLGGQETQYF. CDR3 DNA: TGCGCCAGCAGCTTGGGAGGCCAAGAGACCCAGTACTTC.

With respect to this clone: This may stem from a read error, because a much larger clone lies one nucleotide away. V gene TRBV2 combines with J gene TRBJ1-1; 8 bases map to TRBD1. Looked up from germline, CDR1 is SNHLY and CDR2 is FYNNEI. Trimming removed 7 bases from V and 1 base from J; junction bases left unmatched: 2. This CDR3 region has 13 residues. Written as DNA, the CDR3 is TGTGCCAGCAATGGACAGGGGAACACTGAAGCTTTCTTT. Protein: CASNGQGNTEAFF.

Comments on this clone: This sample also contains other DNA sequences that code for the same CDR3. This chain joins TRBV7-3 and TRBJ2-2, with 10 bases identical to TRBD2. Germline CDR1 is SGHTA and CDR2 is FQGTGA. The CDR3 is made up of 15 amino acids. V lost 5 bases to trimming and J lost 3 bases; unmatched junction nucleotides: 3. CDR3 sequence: CASSLAGADTGELFF. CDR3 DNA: TGTGCCAGCAGCCTAGCGGGAGCGGACACCGGGGAGCTGTTTTTT.

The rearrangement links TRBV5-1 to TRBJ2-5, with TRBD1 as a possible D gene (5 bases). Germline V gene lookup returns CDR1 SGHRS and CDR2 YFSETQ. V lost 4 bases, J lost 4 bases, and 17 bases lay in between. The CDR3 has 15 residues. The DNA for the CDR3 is TGCGCCAGCAGCCCCCAGGCAGGGTCCGGAGAGACCCAGTACTTC. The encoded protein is CASSPQAGSGETQYF.

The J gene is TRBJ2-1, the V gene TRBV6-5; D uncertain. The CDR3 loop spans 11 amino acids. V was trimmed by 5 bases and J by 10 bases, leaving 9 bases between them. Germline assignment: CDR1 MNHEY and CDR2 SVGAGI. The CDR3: CASSIESEQFF. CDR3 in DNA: TGTGCCAGCAGTATCGAGTCCGAGCAGTTCTTC.

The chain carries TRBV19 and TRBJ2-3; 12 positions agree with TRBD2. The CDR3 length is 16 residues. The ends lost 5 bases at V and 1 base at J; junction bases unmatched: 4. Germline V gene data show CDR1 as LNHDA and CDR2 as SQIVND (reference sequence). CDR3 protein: CASSLGLAGRTDTQYF. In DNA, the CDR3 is TGTGCCAGTAGTCTCGGACTAGCGGGACGCACAGATACGCAGTATTTT.

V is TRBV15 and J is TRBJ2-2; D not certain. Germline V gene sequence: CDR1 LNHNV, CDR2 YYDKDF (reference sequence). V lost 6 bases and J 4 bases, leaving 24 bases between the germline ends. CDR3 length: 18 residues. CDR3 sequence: CATRGQYQDPRPTGELFF. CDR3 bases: TGTGCCACCAGGGGCCAGTATCAGGACCCGAGGCCCACCGGGGAGCTGTTTTTT.

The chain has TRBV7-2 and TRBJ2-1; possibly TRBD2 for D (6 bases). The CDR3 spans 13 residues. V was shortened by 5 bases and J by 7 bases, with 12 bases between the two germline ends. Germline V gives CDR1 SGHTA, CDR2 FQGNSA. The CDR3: CASSLLALNEQFF. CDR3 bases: TGTGCCAGCAGCCTCCTAGCGTTAAATGAGCAGTTCTTC.

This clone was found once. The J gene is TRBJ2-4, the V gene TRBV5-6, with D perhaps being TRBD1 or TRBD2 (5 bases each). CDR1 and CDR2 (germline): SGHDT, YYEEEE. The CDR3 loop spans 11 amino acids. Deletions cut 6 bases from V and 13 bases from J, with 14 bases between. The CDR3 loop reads CASKGSGAQYF. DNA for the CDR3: TGTGCCAGCAAGGGATCCGGGGCCCAGTACTTC.

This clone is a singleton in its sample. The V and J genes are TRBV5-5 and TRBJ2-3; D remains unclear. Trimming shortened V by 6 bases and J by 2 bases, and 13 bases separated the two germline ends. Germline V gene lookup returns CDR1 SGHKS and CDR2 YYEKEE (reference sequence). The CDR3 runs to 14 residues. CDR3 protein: CASKSDLSTDTQYF. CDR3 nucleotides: TGTGCCAGCAAATCAGACCTATCCACAGATACGCAGTATTTT.